The rows below give T cell receptor beta chains drawn from one sample of a study of blood T cell repertoires in COVID-19. Libraries were prepared by immunoSEQ multiplex PCR; TCRdb keeps only in-frame clonotypes and omits some of them. The table records over 55,000 clones, less than 90% of them present only once. Sequencing was performed on peripheral blood. The receptor source for this set is a man aged 50-60 years with active COVID-19. Both conserved end residues are trimmed from each CDR3. Clone size is stated in some rows and not others, as once, few, many or a class when expanded.

size | V | CDR3
- | TRBV3-1/TRBV3-2 | ASSQVNRIDGYT
- | TRBV5-1 | ASTPRGTNTGELF
- | TRBV7-2 | ASSRPGGEAF
- | TRBV21-1 | ASRSGAGLGKTQY
- | TRBV18 | ASSKTGSNHNEQF
few | TRBV11-2 | ASSLVLAGVNEQY
- | TRBV27 | ASSLNGVEYQPQH
- | TRBV18 | ASSPAWDSSYEQY
- | TRBV3-1/TRBV3-2 | ASSQLSDREINQPQH
- | TRBV7-9 | ASSLGAPEVNSEAF
- | TRBV5-4 | ASSLQASGGYT
- | TRBV6-5 | ASSYSNRGINYGYT
- | TRBV7-9 | ASSFRTAQETQY
- | TRBV29-1 | SVGGQGYEQY
- | TRBV7-2 | ASSKDRDRGHEQY
- | TRBV19 | ASSIAGGPAYEQY
- | TRBV5-1 | ASSPVNYGYT